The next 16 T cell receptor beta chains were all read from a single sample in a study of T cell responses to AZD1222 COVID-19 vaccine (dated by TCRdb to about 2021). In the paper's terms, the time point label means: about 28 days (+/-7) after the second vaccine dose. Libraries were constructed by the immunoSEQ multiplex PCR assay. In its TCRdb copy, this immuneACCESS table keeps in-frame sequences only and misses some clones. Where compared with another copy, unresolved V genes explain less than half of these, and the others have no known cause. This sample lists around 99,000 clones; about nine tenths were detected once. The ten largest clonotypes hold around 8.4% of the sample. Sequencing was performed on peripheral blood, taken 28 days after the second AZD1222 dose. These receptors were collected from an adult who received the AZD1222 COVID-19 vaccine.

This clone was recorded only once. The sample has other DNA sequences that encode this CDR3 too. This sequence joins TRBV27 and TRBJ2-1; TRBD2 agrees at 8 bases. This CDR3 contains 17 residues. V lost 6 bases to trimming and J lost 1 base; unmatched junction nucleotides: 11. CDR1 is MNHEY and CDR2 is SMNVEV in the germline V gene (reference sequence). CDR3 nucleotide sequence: TGTGCCAGCAGCCTCGCCAGCGGGAGCGGGTCCTACAATGAGCAGTTCTTC. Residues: CASSLASGSGSYNEQFF.

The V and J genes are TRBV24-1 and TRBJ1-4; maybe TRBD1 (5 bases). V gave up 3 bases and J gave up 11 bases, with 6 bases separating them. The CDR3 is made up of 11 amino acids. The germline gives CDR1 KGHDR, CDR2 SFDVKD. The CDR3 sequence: CATSDAGKLFF. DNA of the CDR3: TGTGCCACCAGTGATGCAGGGAAACTGTTTTTT.

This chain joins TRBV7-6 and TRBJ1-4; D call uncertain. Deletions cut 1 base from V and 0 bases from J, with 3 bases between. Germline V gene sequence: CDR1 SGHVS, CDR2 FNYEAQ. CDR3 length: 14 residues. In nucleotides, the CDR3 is TGTGCCAGCAGCTTAGGTCCAACTAATGAAAAACTGTTTTTT. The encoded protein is CASSLGPTNEKLFF.

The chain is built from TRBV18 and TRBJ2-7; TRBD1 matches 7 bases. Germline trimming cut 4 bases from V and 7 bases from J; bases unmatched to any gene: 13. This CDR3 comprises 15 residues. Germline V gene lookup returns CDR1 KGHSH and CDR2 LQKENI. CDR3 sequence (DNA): TGTGCCAGCTCACAGAACGAGGGGGCGGCGTGGGAGCAGTACTTC. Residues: CASSQNEGAAWEQYF.

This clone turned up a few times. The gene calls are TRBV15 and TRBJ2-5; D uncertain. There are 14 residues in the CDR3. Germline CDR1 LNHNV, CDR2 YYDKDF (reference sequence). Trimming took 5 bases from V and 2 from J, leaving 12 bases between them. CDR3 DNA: TGTGCCACCAGCCCGGCCCTGCCGCAAGAGACCCAGTACTTC. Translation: CATSPALPQETQYF. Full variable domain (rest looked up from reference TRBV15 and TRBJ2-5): DAMVIQNPRYQVTQFGKPVTLSCSQTLNHNVMYWYQQKSSQAPKLLFHYYDKDFNNEADTPDNFQSRRPNTSFCFLDIRSPGLGDTAMYLCATSPALPQETQYFGPGTRLLVL.

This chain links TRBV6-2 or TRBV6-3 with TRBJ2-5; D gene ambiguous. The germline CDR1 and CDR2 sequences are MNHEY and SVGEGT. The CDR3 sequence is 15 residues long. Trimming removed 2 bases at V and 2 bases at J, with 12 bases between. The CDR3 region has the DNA TGTGCCAGCAGTTACCGTAACAGAGCGCAAGAGACCCAGTACTTC. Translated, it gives CASSYRNRAQETQYF.

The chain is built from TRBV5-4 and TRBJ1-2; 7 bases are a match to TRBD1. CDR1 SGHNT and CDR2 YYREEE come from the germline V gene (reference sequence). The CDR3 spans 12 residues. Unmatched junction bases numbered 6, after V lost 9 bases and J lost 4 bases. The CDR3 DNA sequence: TGTGCCACCTCCCGGGACAGCTATGGCTACACCTTC. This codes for CATSRDSYGYTF.

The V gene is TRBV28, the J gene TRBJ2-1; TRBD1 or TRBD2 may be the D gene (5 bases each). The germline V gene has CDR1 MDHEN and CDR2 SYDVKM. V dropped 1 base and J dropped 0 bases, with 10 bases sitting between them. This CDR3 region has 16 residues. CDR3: CASSLLSGSSYNEQFF. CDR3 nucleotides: TGTGCCAGCAGTTTATTATCAGGGAGCTCCTACAATGAGCAGTTCTTC.

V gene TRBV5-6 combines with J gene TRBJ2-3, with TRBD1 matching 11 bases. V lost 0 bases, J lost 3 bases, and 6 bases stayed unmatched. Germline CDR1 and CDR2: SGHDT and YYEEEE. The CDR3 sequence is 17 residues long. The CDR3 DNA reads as TGTGCCAGCAGCTTGGTTGTTCGGGACAGGGGGACAGATACGCAGTATTTT. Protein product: CASSLVVRDRGTDTQYF.

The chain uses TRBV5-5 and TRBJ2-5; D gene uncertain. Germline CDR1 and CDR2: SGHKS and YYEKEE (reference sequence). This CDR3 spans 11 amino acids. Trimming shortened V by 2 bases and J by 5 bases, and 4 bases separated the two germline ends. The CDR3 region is CASSFGETQYF. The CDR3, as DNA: TGTGCCAGCAGCTTTGGGGAGACCCAGTACTTC.

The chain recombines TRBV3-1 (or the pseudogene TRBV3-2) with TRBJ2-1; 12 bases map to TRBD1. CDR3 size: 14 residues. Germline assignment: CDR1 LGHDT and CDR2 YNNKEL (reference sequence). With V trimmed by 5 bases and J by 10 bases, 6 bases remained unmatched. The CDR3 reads CASSVRDRGREQFF. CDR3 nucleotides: TGTGCCAGCAGCGTCCGGGACAGGGGGCGAGAGCAGTTCTTC.

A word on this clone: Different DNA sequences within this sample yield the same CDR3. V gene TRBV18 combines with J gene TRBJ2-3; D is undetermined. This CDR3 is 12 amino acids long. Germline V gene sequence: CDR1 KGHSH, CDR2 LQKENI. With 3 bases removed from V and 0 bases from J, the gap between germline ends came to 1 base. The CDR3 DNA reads TGTGCCAGCTCACCGAGCACAGATACGCAGTATTTT. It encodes CASSPSTDTQYF.

In DNA form, the CDR3 reads TGTGCCAGCAGTTACGGGCTCTCCCCGGGGGTCAATGAGCAGTTCTTC. It yields the protein CASSYGLSPGVNEQFF. The V call is TRBV6-2 or TRBV6-3, the J call TRBJ2-1, with TRBD2 as a possible D gene (6 bases). This CDR3 contains 16 residues. From germline, CDR1 is MNHEY and CDR2 SVGEGT. The V gene lost 2 bases and the J gene lost 6 bases, with 17 bases spanning the gap.

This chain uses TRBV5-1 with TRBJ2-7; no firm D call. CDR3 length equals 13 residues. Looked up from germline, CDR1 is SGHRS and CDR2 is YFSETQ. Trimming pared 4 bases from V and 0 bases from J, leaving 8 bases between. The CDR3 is CASSADNSYEQYF. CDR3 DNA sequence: TGCGCCAGCAGCGCCGACAACTCCTACGAGCAGTACTTC.

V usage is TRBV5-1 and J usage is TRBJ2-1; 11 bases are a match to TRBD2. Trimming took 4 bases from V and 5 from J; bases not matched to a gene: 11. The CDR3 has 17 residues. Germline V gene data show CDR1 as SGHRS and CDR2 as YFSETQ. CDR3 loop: CASSKGLAAAIDNEQFF. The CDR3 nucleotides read TGCGCCAGCAGCAAGGGACTAGCGGCGGCTATAGACAATGAGCAGTTCTTC.

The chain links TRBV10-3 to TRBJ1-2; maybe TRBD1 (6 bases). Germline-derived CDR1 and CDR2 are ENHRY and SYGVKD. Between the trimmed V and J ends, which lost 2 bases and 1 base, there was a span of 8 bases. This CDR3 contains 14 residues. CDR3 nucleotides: TGTGCCATCAGTGAGGGCAGGGGTAACTATGGCTACACCTTC. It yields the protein CAISEGRGNYGYTF.